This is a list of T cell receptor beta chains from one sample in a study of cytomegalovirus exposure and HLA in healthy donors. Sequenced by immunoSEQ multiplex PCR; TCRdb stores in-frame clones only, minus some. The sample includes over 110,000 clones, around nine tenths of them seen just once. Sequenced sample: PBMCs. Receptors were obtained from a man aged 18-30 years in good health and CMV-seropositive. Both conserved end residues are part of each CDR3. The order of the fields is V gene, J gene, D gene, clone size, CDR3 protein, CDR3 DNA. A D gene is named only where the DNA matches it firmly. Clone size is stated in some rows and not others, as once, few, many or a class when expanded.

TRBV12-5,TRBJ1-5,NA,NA,CASGLVFPLAGNSNQPQHF,TGTGCTAGTGGTTTGGTATTCCCCCTGGCCGGGAATAGCAATCAGCCCCAGCATTTT
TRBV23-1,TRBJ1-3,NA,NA,CASSQSCPGAGNTIYF,TGCGCCAGCAGTCAATCCTGTCCAGGGGCTGGAAACACCATATATTTT
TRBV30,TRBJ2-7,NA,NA,CAWREEGDEQYF,TGTGCCTGGAGGGAAGAGGGCGACGAGCAGTACTTC
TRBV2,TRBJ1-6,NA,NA,CASSLTVNSPLHF,TGTGCCAGCAGCCTGACAGTGAATTCACCCCTCCACTTT
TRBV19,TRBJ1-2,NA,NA,CASSISGRAGNYGYTF,TGTGCCAGTAGTATTAGTGGCAGGGCAGGAAACTATGGCTACACCTTC
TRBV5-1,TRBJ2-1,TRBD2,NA,CASSILTSGSYNEQFF,TGCGCCAGCAGCATCTTGACTAGCGGGAGTTACAATGAGCAGTTCTTC
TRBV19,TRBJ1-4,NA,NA,CASKRIVGEKLFF,TGTGCCAGTAAGAGGATAGTAGGTGAAAAACTGTTTTTT
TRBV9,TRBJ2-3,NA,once,CASSSRTLSPTDTQYF,TGTGCCAGCAGCTCGCGGACTCTTTCACCCACAGATACGCAGTATTTT
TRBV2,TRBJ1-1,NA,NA,CASRSGQNTEAFF,TGTGCCAGCCGATCGGGACAAAACACTGAAGCTTTCTTT
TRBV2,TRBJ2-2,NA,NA,CASKKQNTGELFF,TGTGCCAGCAAAAAGCAGAACACCGGGGAGCTGTTTTTT
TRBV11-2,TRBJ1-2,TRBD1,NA,CASTPQAGGYGYTF,TGTGCCAGCACCCCTCAGGCAGGGGGCTATGGCTACACCTTC
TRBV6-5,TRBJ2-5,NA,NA,CASRQGRNYETQYF,TGTGCCAGCAGACAGGGTAGGAATTATGAGACCCAGTACTTC
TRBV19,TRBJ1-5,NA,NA,CASSTFFGLDQPQHF,TGTGCCAGTAGTACCTTTTTCGGTCTGGATCAGCCCCAGCATTTT
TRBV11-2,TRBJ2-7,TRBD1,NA,CASSGTVHEQYF,TGTGCCAGCAGCGGGACAGTTCACGAGCAGTACTTC
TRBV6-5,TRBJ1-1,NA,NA,CASSYSYGDTEAFF,TGTGCCAGCAGTTACTCGTACGGGGACACTGAAGCTTTCTTT
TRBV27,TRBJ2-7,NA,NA,CASSLHRDYFEQYF,TGTGCCAGCAGTTTGCACAGGGATTACTTCGAGCAGTACTTC
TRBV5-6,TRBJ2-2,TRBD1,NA,CASSFDRGIAGELFF,TGTGCCAGCAGCTTCGACAGGGGGATCGCCGGGGAGCTGTTTTTT
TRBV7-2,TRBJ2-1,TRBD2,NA,CASSRGLGYYNEQFF,TGTGCCAGCAGCCGTGGACTAGGATATTACAATGAGCAGTTCTTC
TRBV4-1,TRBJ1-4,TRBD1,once,CASSPGQGFEKLFF,TGCGCCAGCAGCCCGGGACAGGGGTTCGAAAAACTGTTTTTT
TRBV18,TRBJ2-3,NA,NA,CASSEGTTDTQYF,TGTGCCAGCTCAGAGGGTACCACAGATACGCAGTATTTT